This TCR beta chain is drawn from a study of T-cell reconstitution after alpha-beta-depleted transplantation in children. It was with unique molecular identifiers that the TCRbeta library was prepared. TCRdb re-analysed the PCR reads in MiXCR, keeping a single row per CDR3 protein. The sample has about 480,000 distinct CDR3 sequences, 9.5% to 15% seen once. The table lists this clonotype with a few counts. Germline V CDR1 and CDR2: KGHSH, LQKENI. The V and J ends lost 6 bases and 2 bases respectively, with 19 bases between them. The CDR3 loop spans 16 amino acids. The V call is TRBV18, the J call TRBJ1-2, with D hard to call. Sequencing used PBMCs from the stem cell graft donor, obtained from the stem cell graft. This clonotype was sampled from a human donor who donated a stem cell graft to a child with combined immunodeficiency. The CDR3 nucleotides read TGTGCCAGCTCCCCATCCATCTCGGCTGGAAACTATGGCTACACCTTC. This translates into CASSPSISAGNYGYTF.